The sequence of this T cell receptor (beta chain) was determined in a study of tumor-infiltrating lymphocytes in primary liver carcinoma. As for the study in general: Subjects consisted of male and female patients aged 30 to 69 years.

Total RNA (roughly 550 ng) served as template for TCR beta cDNA synthesis primed by a constant-region primer. Three-round nested multiplex PCR performed with slightly modified ARM-PCR produced the TCR beta libraries. It was with TRBV1-TRBV30 forward primers and a C-beta reverse primer that the first two PCR rounds were run, at roughly 10 cycles each. TCRdb reprocessed the multiplex PCR reads with MiXCR, giving one entry per CDR3 protein. The sample contains about 50,000 distinct CDR3 sequences, 60% to 80% of which appear only once. The germline V gene encodes CDR1 SGHTA and CDR2 FQGTGA. This CDR3 is 13 amino acids long. The study co-extracted DNA and RNA from around 18-30 mg of unsorted bulk tissue. Those patients suffered from chronic HBV infection and were treatment-naive. Every tumor sample analyzed contained over 80% viable tumor cells. Comment on this clonotype: An end of the junction does not agree with germline; a read error may underlie this.

The chain combines TRBV7-3 with TRBJ2-7; D is tentatively TRBD1 or TRBD2 (6 bases each). This receptor was taken from a man between 40 and 49 years old with primary liver carcinoma and hepatitis B virus infection. Sample: liver tumor tissue from sampling region 5. Sample subset: tumor region T5, tumor centre. This chain's CDR3 is CPSSLGGGIEQYF. CDR3 nucleotide sequence: TGTCCCAGCAGCTTAGGAGGGGGGATCGAGCAGTACTTC.